The clone carrying this TCR beta chain has ten or more counts. PCR employed 60 Vbeta and 13 Jbeta primers. The table came from immunoSEQ multiplex PCR; TCRdb's copy has only in-frame clones and leaves some out. There are some 35,000 clones in the sample; around 53% occur only once, and around 6.2% lies in the top ten. This entry belongs to a study of cytomegalovirus exposure and HLA in healthy donors. There are 15 residues in the CDR3. V gave up 1 base and J gave up 1 base, with 10 bases separating them. CDR1 is MNHNS, CDR2 SASEGT, per germline. Material: PBMCs. This TCR derives from a middle-aged woman in good health and CMV-seropositive. The chain recombines TRBV6-1 with TRBJ1-1, with TRBD1 as a possible D gene (5 bases). In nucleotides, the CDR3 is TGTGCCAGCAGTGAAGGGGGGGAGGGGAACACTGAAGCTTTCTTT. This codes for CASSEGGEGNTEAFF.